A selection of T cell receptor beta chains follows, all from one sample in a study of shared clonotypes between healthy human individuals. Generated by immunoSEQ multiplex PCR, the TCRdb table keeps only in-frame clones and is missing some. Of 2.5 million or so clones listed, approximately 92% were seen once; the top ten hold around 0.15%. Sequencing was done on a sample of naive CD4+ T cells sorted from blood. The receptor set was obtained from a man aged 18 to 35 in good health. Each CDR3 is given with its conserved first and last residue.

CDR3 length	V gene	J gene	CDR3 protein
15	TRBV15	TRBJ2-1	CATSMEREWYNEQFF
15	TRBV11-2	TRBJ2-3	CASSFYGSGTDTQYF
16	TRBV5-4	TRBJ2-5	CASSLPGGRLSETQYF
14	TRBV11-2	TRBJ1-3	CASSPPGTRNTIYF
13	TRBV28	TRBJ2-5	CASSLQGMETQYF
13	TRBV18	TRBJ2-1	CASSPPGAFEQFF
14	TRBV6-5	TRBJ1-4	CASSLGGGNEKLFF
15	TRBV7-8	TRBJ1-4	CASSSQGARGEKLFF
15	TRBV5-8	TRBJ2-7	CASSSRQGGPYEQYF
15	TRBV6-1	TRBJ2-5	CASSELYSRVETQYF
14	TRBV4-1	TRBJ2-3	CASSQVGRTDTQYF
16	TRBV6-1	TRBJ2-7	CASSEAIRAGVIEQYF
10	TRBV5-1	TRBJ2-5	CASPRETQYF
15	TRBV9	TRBJ1-1	CASRPTGTVNTEAFF
13	TRBV6-5	TRBJ2-1	CASSGGARDEQFF
13	TRBV18	TRBJ1-2	CASRAAGTDGYTF
15	TRBV28	TRBJ1-5	CASARGGTFNQPQHF
14	TRBV5-4	TRBJ2-5	CASSLGQRQETQYF
15	TRBV7-2	TRBJ1-4	CASSLVRQGDEKLFF